Listed below are T cell receptor beta chains from one sample, sequenced in a study of blood T cell repertoires in COVID-19. Clones were sequenced by immunoSEQ multiplex PCR, and TCRdb holds only the in-frame ones, with some missing. The data show over 120,000 clones, about 86% seen once. The sample was peripheral blood. The source of these receptors is a woman aged 55-70 years with acute or convalescent COVID-19. The CDR3 runs from the conserved cysteine through the conserved F or W. Fields, in order: CDR3 DNA, CDR3 protein, V gene, D gene, clone size, J gene. The D gene is left open where the match is weak. Some rows have no size entry. The others give once, few or many, or a class for an expanded clone.

CDR3nt: TGCGCCAGCAGCCAAGTGGGGCAGGGATTCGGGGAGCAGTACTTC; CDR3aa: CASSQVGQGFGEQYF; v_gene: TRBV4-3; d_gene: .; abundance: .; j_gene: TRBJ2-7
CDR3nt: TGTGCCACCATCCGGGACAGGGGTCCCTACGAGCAGTACTTC; CDR3aa: CATIRDRGPYEQYF; v_gene: TRBV19; d_gene: TRBD1; abundance: .; j_gene: TRBJ2-7
CDR3nt: TGTGCCATCGGGAGAGTAGGTGCTGAAGCTTTCTTT; CDR3aa: CAIGRVGAEAFF; v_gene: TRBV10-3; d_gene: .; abundance: .; j_gene: TRBJ1-1
CDR3nt: TGTGCCAGCAGCCTACCGCGCCGGACAGGGCTCAATCAGCCCCAGCATTTT; CDR3aa: CASSLPRRTGLNQPQHF; v_gene: TRBV7-8; d_gene: TRBD1; abundance: many; j_gene: TRBJ1-5
CDR3nt: TGCAGCGTTGAAGGGGGGTGGGGTAGCGGGAGGAACAATGAGCAGTTCTTC; CDR3aa: CSVEGGWGSGRNNEQFF; v_gene: TRBV29-1; d_gene: TRBD2; abundance: .; j_gene: TRBJ2-1
CDR3nt: TGTGCCAGCAGCCAGACTTCCACCGGGGAGCTGCTTTTT; CDR3aa: CASSQTSTGELLF; v_gene: TRBV3-1/TRBV3-2; d_gene: .; abundance: once; j_gene: TRBJ2-2
CDR3nt: TGTGCCAGCTCTGGGGGGTCACTATATAATTCACCCCTCCACTTT; CDR3aa: CASSGGSLYNSPLHF; v_gene: TRBV19; d_gene: .; abundance: .; j_gene: TRBJ1-6
CDR3nt: TGTGCCAGCAGCCCGGGACAGGGGACCTGGAACTATGGCTACACCTTC; CDR3aa: CASSPGQGTWNYGYTF; v_gene: TRBV11-3; d_gene: TRBD1; abundance: .; j_gene: TRBJ1-2
CDR3nt: TGTGCCAGCTCACCACTTTGGCACAGGAAAGACGAGCAGTACTTC; CDR3aa: CASSPLWHRKDEQYF; v_gene: TRBV18; d_gene: .; abundance: .; j_gene: TRBJ2-7
CDR3nt: TGCGCCAGCAGTGAAGCGGGGTTTCATTCACCCCTCCACTTT; CDR3aa: CASSEAGFHSPLHF; v_gene: TRBV10-2; d_gene: .; abundance: .; j_gene: TRBJ1-6
CDR3nt: TGTGCCAGCAGCCCGGCGGGAGCGAACACCGGGGAGCTGTTTTTT; CDR3aa: CASSPAGANTGELFF; v_gene: TRBV7-9; d_gene: TRBD2; abundance: few; j_gene: TRBJ2-2
CDR3nt: TGTGCCAGCAGCTCCTCGGACGGGACTTTTGAGACCCAGTACTTC; CDR3aa: CASSSSDGTFETQYF; v_gene: TRBV7-9; d_gene: .; abundance: once; j_gene: TRBJ2-5
CDR3nt: TGTGCCAGCAGTCCCCCGGTGGGACAGGGGAACACTGAAGCTTTCTTT; CDR3aa: CASSPPVGQGNTEAFF; v_gene: TRBV25-1; d_gene: TRBD1; abundance: .; j_gene: TRBJ1-1
CDR3nt: TGTGCCAGCAGCGAGGGGACTAGCGGGATCGGCGAGACCCAGTACTTC; CDR3aa: CASSEGTSGIGETQYF; v_gene: TRBV7-9; d_gene: TRBD2; abundance: .; j_gene: TRBJ2-5
CDR3nt: TGTGCCATCAGTGAGTTGGGCCTAGCCTCCACCGGGGAGCTGTTTTTT; CDR3aa: CAISELGLASTGELFF; v_gene: TRBV10-3; d_gene: .; abundance: once; j_gene: TRBJ2-2
CDR3nt: TGTGCCAGCAGCTTAAACGGGGGGGGTCTCGAGCAGTACTTC; CDR3aa: CASSLNGGGLEQYF; v_gene: TRBV7-2; d_gene: TRBD2; abundance: .; j_gene: TRBJ2-7
CDR3nt: TGTGCCAGCAAGGACAACTTTAATGAAAAACTGTTTTTT; CDR3aa: CASKDNFNEKLFF; v_gene: TRBV27; d_gene: .; abundance: .; j_gene: TRBJ1-4